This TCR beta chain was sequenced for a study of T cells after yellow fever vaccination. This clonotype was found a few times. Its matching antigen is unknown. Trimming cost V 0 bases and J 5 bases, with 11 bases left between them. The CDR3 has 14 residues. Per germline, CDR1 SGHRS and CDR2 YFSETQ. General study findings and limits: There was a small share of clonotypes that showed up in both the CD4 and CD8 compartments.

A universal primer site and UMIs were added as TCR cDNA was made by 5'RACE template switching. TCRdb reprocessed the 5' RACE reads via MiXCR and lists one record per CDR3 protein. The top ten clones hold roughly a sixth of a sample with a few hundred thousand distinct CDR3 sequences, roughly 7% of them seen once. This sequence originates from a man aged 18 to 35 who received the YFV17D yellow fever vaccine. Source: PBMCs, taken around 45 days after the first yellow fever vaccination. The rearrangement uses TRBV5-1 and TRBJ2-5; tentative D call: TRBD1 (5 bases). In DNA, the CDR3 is TGCGCCAGCAGCTTGGCCGCAGGGATTGAGACCCAGTACTTC. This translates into CASSLAAGIETQYF.